One and the same sample provided the 8 T cell receptor beta chains below, sequenced in a study of cytomegalovirus exposure and HLA in healthy donors. PCR employed 60 Vbeta and 13 Jbeta primers. Method: immunoSEQ multiplex PCR; TCRdb's copy keeps in-frame clones and lacks some. The sample has tens of thousands of clones; about 73% are singletons. Sequences were obtained from PBMCs. Source of these receptors: a man aged 35 to 55 in good health and CMV-seronegative.

The chain carries TRBV4-3 and TRBJ2-7; 7 nucleotides align to TRBD2. The CDR3 is made up of 16 amino acids. V lost 0 bases and J lost 1; bases outside the gene matches: 6. Germline-derived CDR1 and CDR2 are LGHNA and YSLEER. The CDR3 DNA sequence: TGCGCCAGCAGCCAAGATTGGGCTAGCGGATCCTACGAGCAGTACTTC. Its translation: CASSQDWASGSYEQYF.

The V gene is TRBV28, the J gene TRBJ2-7; 11 bases line up with TRBD2. J was trimmed by 3 bases and V by 6 bases; bases with no gene match: 7. Germline V gene data show CDR1 as MDHEN and CDR2 as SYDVKM. There are 15 residues in the CDR3. This CDR3 is CASRPGTSGLYEQYF. Here the CDR3 DNA reads TGTGCCAGCAGACCTGGGACTAGCGGACTCTACGAGCAGTACTTC.

The gene calls are TRBV28 and TRBJ1-2; D possibly corresponds to TRBD1 (5 bases). CDR3 length: 12 residues. Germline CDR1 and CDR2: MDHEN and SYDVKM. V dropped 4 bases and J dropped 7 bases, with 10 bases sitting between them. CDR3 sequence reads: CASSSQVSGYTF. In DNA, the CDR3 is TGTGCCAGCAGTTCACAGGTTTCTGGCTACACCTTC.

The chain couples TRBV6-5 to TRBJ2-7; TRBD2 matches at 7 bases. V lost 7 bases and J lost 4; bases outside the gene matches: 10. The CDR3 length is 14 residues. Per germline, CDR1 MNHEY and CDR2 SVGAGI. The CDR3 protein is CASTPGGAGYEQYF. CDR3 bases: TGTGCCAGCACTCCGGGGGGAGCAGGGTACGAGCAGTACTTC.

Of note for this clone: An end of the junction differs from the germline gene, which may be a read error. The V gene is TRBV30, the J gene TRBJ1-1, with D perhaps TRBD1 (5 bases). Germline CDR1 GTSNPN, CDR2 SVGIG (reference sequence). There are 14 residues in the CDR3. CDR3 amino acids: CAWSLWAGNSEAFF. CDR3 nucleotide sequence: TGTGCCTGGAGCCTATGGGCAGGGAACTCTGAAGCTTTCTTT.

The genes are TRBV5-6 and TRBJ2-5; TRBD2 matches at 10 bases. Per germline, CDR1 SGHDT and CDR2 YYEEEE. The CDR3 loop spans 17 amino acids. After removal of 0 bases from V and 4 bases from J, the junction contained 9 bases not matched to a gene. The CDR3 sequence: CASSLATVAGGSETQYF. CDR3 nucleotides: TGTGCCAGCAGCTTGGCCACGGTAGCGGGAGGTTCAGAGACCCAGTACTTC. Combining the CDR3 with reference TRBV5-6 and TRBJ2-5 gives the whole variable domain DAGVTQSPTHLIKTRGQQVTLRCSPKSGHDTVSWYQQALGQGPQFIFQYYEEEERQRGNFPDRFSGHQFPNYSSELNVNALLLGDSALYLCASSLATVAGGSETQYFGPGTRLLVL.

V gene TRBV4-3 combines with J gene TRBJ1-2; possibly TRBD1 for D (5 bases). V was shortened by 2 bases and J by 1 base, with 14 bases between the two germline ends. Germline assignment: CDR1 LGHNA and CDR2 YSLEER. The CDR3 runs 16 residues. The CDR3 DNA is TGCGCCAGCAGCCAATTCCTCACGACAGATAACTATGGCTACACCTTC. Protein sequence: CASSQFLTTDNYGYTF.

The rearrangement links TRBV14 to TRBJ2-6, with 7 bases that match TRBD1. Germline lookup yields CDR1 SGHDN and CDR2 FVKESK. V was clipped by 6 bases and J by 4 bases; unmatched bases: 3. The CDR3 has 14 amino acids. The CDR3 reads CASSTGEGANVLTF. In nucleotides, the CDR3 is TGTGCCAGCAGTACAGGGGAGGGGGCCAACGTCCTGACTTTC.